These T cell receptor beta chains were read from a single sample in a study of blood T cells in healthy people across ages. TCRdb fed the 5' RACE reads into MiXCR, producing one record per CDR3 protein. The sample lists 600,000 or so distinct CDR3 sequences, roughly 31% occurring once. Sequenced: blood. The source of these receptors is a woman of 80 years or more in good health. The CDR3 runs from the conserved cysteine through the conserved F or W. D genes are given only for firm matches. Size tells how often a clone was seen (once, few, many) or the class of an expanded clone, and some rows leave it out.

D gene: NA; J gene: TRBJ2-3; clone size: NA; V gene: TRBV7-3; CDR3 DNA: TGTGCCAGCAGCTCATCGACAAGAAGCACAGATACGCAGTATTTT; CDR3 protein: CASSSSTRSTDTQYF
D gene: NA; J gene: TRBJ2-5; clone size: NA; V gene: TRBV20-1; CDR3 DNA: TGCAGTGTCCCGCCTTCCCCAGGGGAGGGAGGAGGGGAGACCCAGTACTTC; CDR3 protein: CSVPPSPGEGGGETQYF
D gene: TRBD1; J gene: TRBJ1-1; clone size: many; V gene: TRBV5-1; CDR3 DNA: TGCGCCAGCAAGAGGGGACAGGGAGACACTGAAGCTTTCTTT; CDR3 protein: CASKRGQGDTEAFF
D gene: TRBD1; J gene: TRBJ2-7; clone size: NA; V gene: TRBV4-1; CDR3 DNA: TGCGCCAGCAGCCAAGTTCAGGGGGCCGAGCAGTACTTC; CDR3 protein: CASSQVQGAEQYF
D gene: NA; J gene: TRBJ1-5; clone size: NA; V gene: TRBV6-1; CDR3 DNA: TGTGAGGCAGACGGGGGATTCGGGCAGCCCCAGCATTTT; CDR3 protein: CEADGGFGQPQHF
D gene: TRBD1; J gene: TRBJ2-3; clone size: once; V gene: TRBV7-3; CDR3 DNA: TGTGCCAGCACCCCGACAGGGGGCGCAGATACGCAGTATTTT; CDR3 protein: CASTPTGGADTQYF
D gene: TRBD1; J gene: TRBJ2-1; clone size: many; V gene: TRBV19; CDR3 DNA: TGTGCCAGTAGTATAAGAGGGGGCTGGGAGCAGTTCTTC; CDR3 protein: CASSIRGGWEQFF
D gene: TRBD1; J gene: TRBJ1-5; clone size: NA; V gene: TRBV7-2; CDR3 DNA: TGTGCCAGCAGCGGGACAGGGGATTCAGCCCCAGCATTT; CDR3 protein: CASSGTGDSAPAF
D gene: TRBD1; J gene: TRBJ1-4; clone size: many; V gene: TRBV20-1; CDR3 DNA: TGCAGTGCAACCGGGACAGGGACTCGGGGGAATGAAAAACTGTTTTTT; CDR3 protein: CSATGTGTRGNEKLFF
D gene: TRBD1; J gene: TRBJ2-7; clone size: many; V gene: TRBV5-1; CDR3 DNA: TGCGCCAGCAGCCCTTCCGGGACAGGTATCTACGAGCAGTACTTC; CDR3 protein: CASSPSGTGIYEQYF
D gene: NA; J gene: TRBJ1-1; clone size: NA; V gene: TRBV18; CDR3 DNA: TGTGCCAGCTCCCGATATAACTCGAACACTGAAGCTTTCTTT; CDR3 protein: CASSRYNSNTEAFF
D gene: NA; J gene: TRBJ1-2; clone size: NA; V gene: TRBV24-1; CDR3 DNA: TGTGCCACCAGTGACCCCCGGGACACTAACTATGGCTACACCTTC; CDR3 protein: CATSDPRDTNYGYTF
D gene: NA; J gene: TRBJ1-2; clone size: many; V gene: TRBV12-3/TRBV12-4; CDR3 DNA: TGTGCCAGCAGTTTGGCGGTCGGCGGCTACACCTTC; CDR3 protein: CASSLAVGGYTF
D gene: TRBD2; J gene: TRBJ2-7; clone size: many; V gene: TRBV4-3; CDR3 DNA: TGCGCCAGCAGCCGCACGGCTAGCGGGGGCAGCTCCTACGAGCAGTACTTC; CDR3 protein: CASSRTASGGSSYEQYF
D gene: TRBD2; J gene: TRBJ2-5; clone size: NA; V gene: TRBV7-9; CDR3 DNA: TGTGCCAGCAGCTTACCTGGTCGGGTCACTAGCGGGGCCGTCCAAGAGACCCAGTACTTC; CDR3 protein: CASSLPGRVTSGAVQETQYF
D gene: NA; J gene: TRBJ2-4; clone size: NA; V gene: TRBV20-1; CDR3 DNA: TGCAGTGCTAGAGTGGGGGTCAAAAACATTCAGTACTTC; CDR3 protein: CSARVGVKNIQYF
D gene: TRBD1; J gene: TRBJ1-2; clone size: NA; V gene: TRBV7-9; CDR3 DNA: TGTGCCAGCAGCTTGTCGGACAGGGGTGGTGGCTACACCTTC; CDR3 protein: CASSLSDRGGGYTF
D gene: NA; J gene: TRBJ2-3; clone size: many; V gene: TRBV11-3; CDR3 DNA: TGTGCCAGCAGCACCCGGACACTCTCTGATACGCAGTATTTT; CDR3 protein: CASSTRTLSDTQYF
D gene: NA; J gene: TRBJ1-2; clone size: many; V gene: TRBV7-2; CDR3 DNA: TGTGCCTCCTACACTGGGGGGGCGCGTGGCTACACCTTC; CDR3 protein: CASYTGGARGYTF
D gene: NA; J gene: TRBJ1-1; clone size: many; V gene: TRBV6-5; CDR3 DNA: TGTGCCAGCGGGGGCACGAACACTGAAGCTTTCTTT; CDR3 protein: CASGGTNTEAFF
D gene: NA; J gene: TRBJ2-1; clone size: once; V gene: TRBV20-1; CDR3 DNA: TGCAGTGCCGTGCCGGCCGGGACACCCTACAATGAGCAGTTCTTC; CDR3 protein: CSAVPAGTPYNEQFF
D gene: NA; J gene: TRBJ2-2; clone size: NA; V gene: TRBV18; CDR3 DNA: TGTGCCAGCCCCCTTGGGCGGTCACGGAACACCGGGGAGCTGTTTTTT; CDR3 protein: CASPLGRSRNTGELFF
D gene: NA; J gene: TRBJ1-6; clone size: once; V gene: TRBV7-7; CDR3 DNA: TGTGCCAGCAGCTTAGCGCGTGGCTCACCCCTCCACTTT; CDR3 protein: CASSLARGSPLHF
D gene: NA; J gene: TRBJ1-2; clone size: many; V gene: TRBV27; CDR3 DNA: TGTGCCAGCAGGCCGTGGGGGGCTAACTATGGCTACACCTTC; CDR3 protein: CASRPWGANYGYTF
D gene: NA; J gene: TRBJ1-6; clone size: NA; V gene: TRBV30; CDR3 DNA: TGTGCCTGGAGAGTTGGGGGCTCCTATAATTCACCCCTCCACTTT; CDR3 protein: CAWRVGGSYNSPLHF
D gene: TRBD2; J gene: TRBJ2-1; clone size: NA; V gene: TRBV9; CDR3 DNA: TGTGCCAGCAGCCCTGGACTAGCGGGGGGCTCCTCCTACAATGAGCAGTTCTTC; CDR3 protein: CASSPGLAGGSSYNEQFF
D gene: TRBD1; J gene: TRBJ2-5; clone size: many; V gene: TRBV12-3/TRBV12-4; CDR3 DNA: TGTGCCAGCACCGCCTACGACAGGGGGCGAGGAGAGACCCAGTACTTC; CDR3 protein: CASTAYDRGRGETQYF
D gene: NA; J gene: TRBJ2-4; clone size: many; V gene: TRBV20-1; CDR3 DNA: TGCAGTGCTAGAGAAGGGCGGGCACCATTGGCCAAAAACATTCAGTACTTC; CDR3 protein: CSAREGRAPLAKNIQYF
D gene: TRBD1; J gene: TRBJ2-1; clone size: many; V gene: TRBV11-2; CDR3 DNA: TGTGCCAGCAGCTTGGGGGGACAGGGGCTCCACAATGAGCAGTTCTTC; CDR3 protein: CASSLGGQGLHNEQFF
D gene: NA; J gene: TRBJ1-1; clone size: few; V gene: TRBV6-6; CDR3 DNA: TGTGCCAGCACAGCAACATGGCGCACTGAAGCTTTCTTT; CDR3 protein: CASTATWRTEAFF
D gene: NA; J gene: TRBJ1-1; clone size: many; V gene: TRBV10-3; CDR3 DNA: TGTGCCATACAGGGTCTGAACACTGAAGCTTTCTTT; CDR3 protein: CAIQGLNTEAFF
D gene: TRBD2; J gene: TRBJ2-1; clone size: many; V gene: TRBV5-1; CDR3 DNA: TGCGCCAGCAGCGGACTAGAGACTAGCGCCTACAATGAGCAGTTCTTC; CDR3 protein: CASSGLETSAYNEQFF
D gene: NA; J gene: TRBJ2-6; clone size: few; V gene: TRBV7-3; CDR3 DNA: TGTGCCAGCAGCGTTTCACAGAGCTCTGGGGCCAACGTCCTGACTTTC; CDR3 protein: CASSVSQSSGANVLTF
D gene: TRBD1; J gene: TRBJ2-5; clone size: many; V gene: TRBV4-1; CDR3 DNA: TGCGCCAGCAGCCCTCATACAGGGGGCGCCGGGAGAGAGACCCAGTACTTC; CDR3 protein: CASSPHTGGAGRETQYF
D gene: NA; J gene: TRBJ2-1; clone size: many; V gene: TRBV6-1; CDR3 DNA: TGTGCCAGCAGTCCCGTCCGCGGGGCCAATGAGCAGTTCTTC; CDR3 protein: CASSPVRGANEQFF
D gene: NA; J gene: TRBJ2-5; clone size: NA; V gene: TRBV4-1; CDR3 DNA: TGCGCCAGCAGTCAGAGGACGGAGCAGTACTTC; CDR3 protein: CASSQRTEQYF
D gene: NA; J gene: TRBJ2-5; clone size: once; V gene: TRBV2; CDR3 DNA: TGTGCCAGCAGTCCGGACATATGGGGAGGAGAGACCCAGTACTTC; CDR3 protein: CASSPDIWGGETQYF
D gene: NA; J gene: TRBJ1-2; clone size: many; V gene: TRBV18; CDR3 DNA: TGTGCCAGCTCACCAACCGGTACCGCTGGCTACACCTTC; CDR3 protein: CASSPTGTAGYTF
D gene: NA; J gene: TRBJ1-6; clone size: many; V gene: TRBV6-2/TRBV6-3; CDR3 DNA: TGTGCCAGCAGTTACTCCGGACCAGGCGGCTATAATTCACCCCTCCACTTT; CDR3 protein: CASSYSGPGGYNSPLHF
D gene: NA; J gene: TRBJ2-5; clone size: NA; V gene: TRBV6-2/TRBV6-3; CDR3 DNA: TGTGCCAGCAGTTACTATAACGAGTTGGAGACCCAGTACTTC; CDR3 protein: CASSYYNELETQYF
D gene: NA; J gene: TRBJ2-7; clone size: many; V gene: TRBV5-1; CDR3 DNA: TGCGCCAGCAGCTTGGAGGACAGAGCCTACGAGCAGTACTTC; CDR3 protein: CASSLEDRAYEQYF
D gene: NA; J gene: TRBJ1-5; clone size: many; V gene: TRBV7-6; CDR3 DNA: TGTGCCAGCAGCCCCCTGGATCGCAATCAGCCCCAGCATTTT; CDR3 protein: CASSPLDRNQPQHF
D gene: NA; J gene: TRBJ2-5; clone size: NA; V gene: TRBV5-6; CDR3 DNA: TGTGCCAGCAGCTTGGTTGACTACCGGGCGGGCCATGAGCAGTACTTC; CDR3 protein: CASSLVDYRAGHEQYF
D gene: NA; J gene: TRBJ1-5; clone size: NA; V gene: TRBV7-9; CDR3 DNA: TGTGCCAGCAGCTTTTTCGAGGTCGGCGGCAATCAGCCCCAGCATTTT; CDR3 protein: CASSFFEVGGNQPQHF
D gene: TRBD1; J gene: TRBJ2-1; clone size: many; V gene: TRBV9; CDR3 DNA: TGTGCCAGCAGCGTAGAGACAGGGTTAAATGAGCAGTTCTTC; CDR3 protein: CASSVETGLNEQFF
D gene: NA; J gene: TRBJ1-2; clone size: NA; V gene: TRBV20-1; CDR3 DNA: TGCAGTGTCACCCTCCTGTCGGGGGCCCGGATGAATGGCTACACCTTC; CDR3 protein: CSVTLLSGARMNGYTF
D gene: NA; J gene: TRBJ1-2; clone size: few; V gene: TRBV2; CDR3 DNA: TGTGCCAGCAGTGAAGTGGGGGGAATTGGCTATGGCTACACCTTC; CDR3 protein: CASSEVGGIGYGYTF
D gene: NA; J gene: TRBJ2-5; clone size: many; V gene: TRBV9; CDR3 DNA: TGTGCCAGCAGCGTAGCTGGGGGCGGGGCCCAAGAGACCCAGTACTTC; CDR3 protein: CASSVAGGGAQETQYF
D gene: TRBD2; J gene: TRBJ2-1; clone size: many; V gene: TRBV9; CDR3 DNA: TGTGCCAGCAGCCTCGGGACTAGCGCTTACAATGAGCAGTTCTTC; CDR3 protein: CASSLGTSAYNEQFF
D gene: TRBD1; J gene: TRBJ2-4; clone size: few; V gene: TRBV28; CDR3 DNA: TGTGCCAGCAGGGACGGAGACAGGGGGTACTTC; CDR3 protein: CASRDGDRGYF
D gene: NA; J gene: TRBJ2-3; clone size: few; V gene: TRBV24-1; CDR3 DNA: TGTGCCACCAGTGATCCCCGGTGGGCCGGGACAGATACGCAGTATTTT; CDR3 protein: CATSDPRWAGTDTQYF
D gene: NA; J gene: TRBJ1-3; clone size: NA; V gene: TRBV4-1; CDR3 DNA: TGCGCCAGCAGCCAAGATGGGTTTCGCGGAAACACCATATATTTT; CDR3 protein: CASSQDGFRGNTIYF